Here is one TCR beta chain with its context. Its antigen is not known. The source of the sample is a study of post-analysis software for immune sequencing data. Study outcomes and limitations: Relative to controls, patients had several TRBV segments at higher frequency, with TRBV5-6, TRBV5-1 and TRBV20-1 among these.

TCR beta cDNA libraries included unique molecular identifiers. T cells numbering roughly 0.85 to 11 million yielded roughly 0.5 million cDNA molecules. MiXCR was run by TCRdb on the PCR reads, yielding one entry per CDR3 protein. The sample includes hundreds of thousands of distinct CDR3 sequences, 55% to 60% of them seen just once. Trimming took off 3 bases at V and 6 bases at J, with 12 bases between the two ends. The CDR3 is 14 amino acids. This chain uses TRBV12-3 or TRBV12-4 with TRBJ1-5; D may be TRBD1 (6 bases). The clonotype was recovered from a girl aged 2 to 10 with multiple sclerosis. Sequenced sample: blood. The DNA of the CDR3 is TGTGCCAGCAGTTTGGGGGGGGCGAGTCAGCCCCAGCATTTT. It is translated as CASSLGGASQPQHF.